The 27 T cell receptor beta chains below all came from one sample that was sequenced in a study of Ad26.COV2.S vaccination and SARS-CoV-2 variants. TCRdb's table, derived via immunoSEQ multiplex PCR, lists solely in-frame clones and lacks some. The table has approximately 480,000 clones, approximately 88% seen once. The treatment denotes: roughly 20 received Ad26.COV2.S at low or high dose, single or two shots; a few received placebo; per-sample allocation not given. Repertoires come from day 63 after the first vaccine or placebo injection. The sequences come from peripheral blood, collected in a trial of Ad26.COV2.S vaccine versus placebo. The receptors were gathered from a person between 18 and 65 years old who received the Ad26.COV2.S COVID-19 vaccine or a placebo.

The DNA for the CDR3 is TGTGCCAGCAGCTGGGGGACAGGGAGCGACTATGGCTACACCTTC. Protein sequence: CASSWGTGSDYGYTF. The chain combines TRBV5-6 with TRBJ1-2; 9 bases line up with TRBD1. CDR1 and CDR2 (germline): SGHDT, YYEEEE. This CDR3 is built from 15 residues. The V segment lost 3 bases and the J segment 3 bases; nucleotides outside the gene matches: 6.

This clone was recorded a few times. This chain links TRBV14 with TRBJ1-5, with D perhaps TRBD1 (5 bases). The CDR3 consists of 13 residues. From germline, CDR1 is SGHDN and CDR2 FVKESK. V lost 5 bases and J lost 3, with 8 bases in between. The DNA for the CDR3 is TGTGCCAGCAGCGCGGGACTCAATCAGCCCCAGCATTTT. Amino acids: CASSAGLNQPQHF.

This rearrangement joins TRBV27 to TRBJ2-7, with TRBD2 as a possible D gene (5 bases). Trimming took 5 bases from V and 2 from J, leaving 13 bases between them. Germline CDR1 is MNHEY and CDR2 is SMNVEV (reference sequence). The CDR3 spans 14 residues. CDR3 protein: CASSAGAFTYEQYF. CDR3 sequence (DNA): TGTGCCAGCAGTGCGGGTGCCTTCACCTACGAGCAGTACTTC.

The chain has TRBV18 and TRBJ1-2, with TRBD1 identical over 9 bases. V trimming: 5 bases; J trimming: 4 bases; junction bases outside the gene matches: 2. This CDR3 contains 13 residues. Germline-derived CDR1 and CDR2 are KGHSH and LQKENI. CDR3: CASSKTGGYGYTF. The CDR3 DNA reads as TGTGCCAGCTCAAAGACAGGGGGCTATGGCTACACCTTC.

V is TRBV5-1 and J is TRBJ2-5; weak D call: TRBD1 (5 bases). The CDR3 contains 15 residues. Trimming left V 1 base short and J 4 bases short, with 14 bases between. The V gene's germline CDR1 is SGHRS and CDR2 YFSETQ. The CDR3 region is CASSLSGVGVETQYF. The DNA of the CDR3 is TGCGCCAGCAGCTTGTCTGGAGTAGGGGTAGAGACCCAGTACTTC.

The chain uses TRBV15 and TRBJ1-6, with D uncertain. The CDR3 is made up of 14 amino acids. V gave up 1 base and J gave up 5 bases, with 6 bases separating them. Germline CDR1 reads LNHNV; CDR2 reads YYDKDF (reference sequence). The CDR3 DNA is TGTGCCACCAGCAGAGCTCTAGATAATTCACCCCTCCACTTT. This sequence encodes CATSRALDNSPLHF.

V is TRBV5-1 and J is TRBJ2-5; no firm D call. This CDR3 contains 14 residues. Trimming cost V 0 bases and J 0 bases, with 6 bases left between them. Germline-derived CDR1 and CDR2 are SGHRS and YFSETQ. The CDR3 sequence is CASSLGGNQETQYF. As DNA, the CDR3 is TGCGCCAGCAGCTTGGGGGGTAACCAAGAGACCCAGTACTTC.

This sequence joins TRBV4-3 and TRBJ2-1; the D gene is possibly TRBD2 (6 bases). Trimming removed 3 bases from V and 0 bases from J, with 12 bases in between. The CDR3 has 16 residues. Germline CDR1 and CDR2: LGHNA and YSLEER. The CDR3 is CASSQEMTSSYNEQFF. The CDR3 region has the DNA TGCGCCAGCAGCCAGGAGATGACTAGCTCCTACAATGAGCAGTTCTTC.

On this clone: Other DNA sequences in this specimen translate into the identical CDR3. The J gene is TRBJ2-7, the V gene TRBV28, with D unclear. The CDR3 is made up of 11 amino acids. Between the trimmed V and J ends, which lost 6 bases and 1 base, there was a span of 4 bases. The germline gives CDR1 MDHEN, CDR2 SYDVKM. For the CDR3, the DNA is TGTGCCAGCAGCCGTTCCTACGAGCAGTACTTC. Its protein is CASSRSYEQYF.

The gene calls are TRBV5-1 and TRBJ2-2, with 14 bases lining up with TRBD2. The CDR3 extends over 18 amino acids. Germline V lookup: CDR1 SGHRS, CDR2 YFSETQ. The V gene end was trimmed by 5 bases and the J gene end by 6 bases; junction bases not matched to a gene: 12. CDR3 in amino acids: CASRGTSGSSVRAGELFF. In DNA, the CDR3 is TGCGCCAGCAGGGGGACTAGCGGGAGTTCGGTGAGGGCCGGGGAGCTGTTTTTT. Full variable domain (remainder filled in from reference TRBV5-1 and TRBJ2-2): KAGVTQTPRYLIKTRGQQVTLSCSPISGHRSVSWYQQTPGQGLQFLFEYFSETQRNKGNFPGRFSGRQFSNSRSEMNVSTLELGDSALYLCASRGTSGSSVRAGELFFGEGSRLTVL.

The gene calls are TRBV5-6 and TRBJ1-6; tentative D call: TRBD1 (6 bases). V was trimmed by 0 bases and J by 8 bases, leaving 9 bases between them. The germline V gene encodes CDR1 SGHDT and CDR2 YYEEEE. The CDR3 loop spans 14 amino acids. The CDR3 spells CASSLGGHYSPLHF. CDR3 sequence (DNA): TGTGCCAGCAGCTTGGGGGGACACTATTCACCCCTCCACTTT.

The chain links TRBV5-1 to TRBJ2-3; 8 bases fit TRBD2. CDR3 size: 14 residues. Unmatched junction bases numbered 5, after V lost 4 bases and J lost 4 bases. CDR1 and CDR2 from the germline V gene are SGHRS and YFSETQ. The CDR3 DNA follows: TGCGCCAGCAGCCGGGGACTAGAATCAGATACGCAGTATTTT. Translating gives CASSRGLESDTQYF.

The chain is built from TRBV11-2 and TRBJ1-2; 7 bases are shared with TRBD1. CDR3 length: 14 amino acids. Trimming took 2 bases from V and 2 from J; bases not matched to a gene: 2. CDR1 and CDR2 from the germline V gene are SGHAT and FQNNGV. The CDR3 DNA sequence: TGTGCCAGCAGCTTAATCAGGGGGAACTATGGCTACACCTTC. Translation gives CASSLIRGNYGYTF.

This clone was counted only a few times. The V call is TRBV10-1, the J call TRBJ2-1, with 8 positions matching TRBD1. There are 14 residues in the CDR3. V shed 6 bases, J shed 4 bases, and the junction held 5 bases outside the gene matches. Germline V gene sequence: CDR1 WNHNN, CDR2 SYGVQD (reference sequence). The CDR3 reads CASRNRGRYNEQFF. DNA for the CDR3: TGCGCCAGCAGGAACAGGGGGAGATACAATGAGCAGTTCTTC.

The CDR3, as DNA: TGTGCCAGCAACAGCGGGGGTAATGAGCAGTTCTTC. Its translation: CASNSGGNEQFF. The rearrangement uses TRBV28 and TRBJ2-1; 8 bases fit TRBD2. CDR1 MDHEN and CDR2 SYDVKM come from the germline V gene. The ends lost 7 bases at V and 7 bases at J; junction bases unmatched: 3. The CDR3 extends over 12 amino acids.

The genes are TRBV19 and TRBJ2-7; TRBD2 is a possible D gene (6 bases). Trimming pared 1 base from V and 5 bases from J, leaving 9 bases between. Germline V gene lookup returns CDR1 LNHDA and CDR2 SQIVND (reference sequence). The CDR3 totals 13 residues. The CDR3 coding sequence is TGTGCCAGTAGTATAGCCGGGGGTGACGAGCAGTACTTC. Its translation: CASSIAGGDEQYF.

This clone came up once. This rearrangement joins TRBV5-1 to TRBJ2-3, with D tentatively TRBD2 (7 bases). Trimming pared 0 bases from V and 2 bases from J, leaving 10 bases between. Germline loops: CDR1 SGHRS, CDR2 YFSETQ. The CDR3 spans 15 residues. Here the CDR3 reads CASSLGAGATDTQYF. The CDR3 DNA is TGCGCCAGCAGCTTGGGTGCGGGGGCCACAGATACGCAGTATTTT. The entire variable domain, with the rest obtained from reference TRBV5-1 and TRBJ2-3, is as follows: KAGVTQTPRYLIKTRGQQVTLSCSPISGHRSVSWYQQTPGQGLQFLFEYFSETQRNKGNFPGRFSGRQFSNSRSEMNVSTLELGDSALYLCASSLGAGATDTQYFGPGTRLTVL.

This clone was seen just once. The V and J genes are TRBV7-9 and TRBJ2-7; D might be TRBD1 or TRBD2, each matching 5 bases. Per germline, CDR1 SEHNR and CDR2 FQNEAQ (reference sequence). V was trimmed by 2 bases and J by 2 bases, leaving 10 bases between them. This CDR3 has 14 residues. CDR3 protein: CASSLRDGTYEQYF. CDR3 DNA sequence: TGTGCCAGCAGCTTAAGGGACGGAACCTACGAGCAGTACTTC. Based on the CDR3 plus reference TRBV7-9 and TRBJ2-7, the full variable domain is DTGVSQNPRHKITKRGQNVTFRCDPISEHNRLYWYRQTLGQGPEFLTYFQNEAQLEKSRLLSDRFSAERPKGSFSTLEIQRTEQGDSAMYLCASSLRDGTYEQYFGPGTRLTVT.

This clone has a single count. The V and J genes are TRBV6-2 or TRBV6-3 and TRBJ1-2; possibly TRBD1 for D (6 bases). This CDR3 has 14 residues. CDR1 and CDR2 (germline): MNHEY, SVGEGT. V dropped 2 bases and J dropped 7 bases, with 14 bases sitting between them. CDR3 DNA sequence: TGTGCCAGCAGTTACGGGTCGGGGGCGCGTGGCTACACCTTC. This sequence encodes CASSYGSGARGYTF.

The V and J genes are TRBV5-6 and TRBJ2-2, with 9 bases fitting TRBD2. The V gene's germline CDR1 is SGHDT and CDR2 YYEEEE. The CDR3 contains 15 residues. With V trimmed by 4 bases and J by 4 bases, 5 bases remained unmatched. In DNA, the CDR3 is TGTGCCAGCAGCCGGGCGGGAGGGTTCACCGGGGAGCTGTTTTTT. This encodes CASSRAGGFTGELFF.

The CDR3 sequence: CASSPASGVGGTEAFF. The CDR3 DNA reads as TGTGCCAGCAGCCCAGCATCTGGAGTTGGAGGCACTGAAGCTTTCTTT. The chain joins TRBV3-1 (or the pseudogene TRBV3-2) to TRBJ1-1; D unclear. Trimming removed 4 bases at V and 4 bases at J, with 19 bases between. Germline V gene sequence: CDR1 LGHDT, CDR2 YNNKEL (reference sequence). The CDR3 runs to 16 residues.

The chain links TRBV30 to TRBJ1-2; no clear D gene. V dropped 0 bases and J dropped 5 bases, with 13 bases sitting between them. The length of the CDR3 is 14 residues. Per germline, CDR1 GTSNPN and CDR2 SVGIG (reference sequence). Here the CDR3 DNA reads TGTGCCTGGAGTGTAGGGTTGGCGGGATATGGCTACACCTTC. Residues: CAWSVGLAGYGYTF.

V usage is TRBV27 and J usage is TRBJ2-7; 14 nucleotides match TRBD2. J was trimmed by 3 bases and V by 5 bases; bases with no gene match: 3. The CDR3 covers 15 residues. Germline CDR1 MNHEY, CDR2 SMNVEV (reference sequence). CDR3 in amino acids: CASSRGLAGVYEQYF. The CDR3 DNA follows: TGTGCCAGCAGTCGGGGACTAGCGGGAGTCTACGAGCAGTACTTC.

The chain combines TRBV7-2 with TRBJ2-1; 7 nucleotides match TRBD1. The V and J ends lost 1 base and 4 bases, in that order; junction bases with no gene match: 4. The germline V gene has CDR1 SGHTA and CDR2 FQGNSA. The length of the CDR3 is 15 residues. DNA of the CDR3: TGTGCCAGCAGCTTAGACAGGGGAAGGTACAATGAGCAGTTCTTC. This gives the protein CASSLDRGRYNEQFF. The whole variable domain, remainder taken from reference TRBV7-2 and TRBJ2-1, is GAGVSQSPSNKVTEKGKDVELRCDPISGHTALYWYRQSLGQGLEFLIYFQGNSAPDKSGLPSDRFSAERTGGSVSTLTIQRTQQEDSAVYLCASSLDRGRYNEQFFGPGTRLTVL.

J is TRBJ1-5 and V is TRBV29-1, with unresolved D. The CDR3 sequence is 13 residues long. Trimming stripped 5 bases from V and 6 bases from J, with 14 bases between. Germline V gives CDR1 SQVTM, CDR2 ANQGSEA. For the CDR3, the DNA is TGCAGCGTTCTCCCCCTTGAAGGTCAGCCCCAGCATTTT. Amino acids: CSVLPLEGQPQHF.

The chain employs TRBV28 and TRBJ1-6; D gene unclear. Germline assignment: CDR1 MDHEN and CDR2 SYDVKM. The CDR3 loop spans 14 amino acids. V shed 5 bases and J shed 5 bases, with 10 bases lying between them. The CDR3 loop reads CASSMGGDNSPLHF. CDR3 DNA: TGTGCCAGCAGTATGGGCGGAGATAATTCACCCCTCCACTTT.

This rearrangement joins TRBV30 to TRBJ2-3, with a possible D match to TRBD2 (6 bases). The CDR3 sequence is 15 residues long. V dropped 0 bases and J dropped 2 bases, with 12 bases sitting between them. CDR1 GTSNPN and CDR2 SVGIG come from the germline V gene (reference sequence). The CDR3 spells CAWSVRRDFTDTQYF. DNA of the CDR3: TGTGCCTGGAGTGTACGCCGGGACTTCACAGATACGCAGTATTTT.